The 16 T cell receptor beta chains given below trace back to one sample, sequenced in a study of blood T cell repertoires in COVID-19. Method: immunoSEQ multiplex PCR; TCRdb's copy keeps in-frame clones and lacks some. The sample yields roughly 200,000 clones, roughly 84% seen once. The sample taken for sequencing was peripheral blood. These receptors were taken from a person between 65 and 79 years old with COVID-19, enrolled during active disease.

The chain carries TRBV5-5 and TRBJ2-1; 7 bases are a match to TRBD2. CDR3 length equals 13 residues. The V and J ends lost 2 bases and 8 bases, in that order; junction bases with no gene match: 4. Germline CDR1 is SGHKS and CDR2 is YYEKEE (reference sequence). CDR3 nucleotides: TGTGCCAGCAGCTTCCCGGGGAGGGATGAGCAGTTCTTC. It codes for CASSFPGRDEQFF.

The chain uses TRBV5-1 and TRBJ1-4, with D possibly being TRBD1 (6 bases). There are 15 residues in the CDR3. Deletions cut 3 bases from V and 7 bases from J, with 16 bases between. Germline V gene sequence: CDR1 SGHRS, CDR2 YFSETQ. The CDR3 reads CASSYRMDSSEKLFF. The CDR3, as DNA: TGCGCCAGCAGCTATCGTATGGACAGCTCTGAAAAACTGTTTTTT.

The rearrangement links TRBV7-9 to TRBJ1-4; 8 bases line up with TRBD1. V was pared by 6 bases and J by 7 bases, with 10 bases of the junction left unmatched. Germline V CDR1 and CDR2: SEHNR, FQNEAQ (reference sequence). This CDR3 is built from 15 residues. This CDR3 is CASSPRTGGSEKLFF. In nucleotides, the CDR3 is TGTGCCAGCAGTCCTCGTACAGGGGGGAGTGAAAAACTGTTTTTT.

This rearrangement joins TRBV19 to TRBJ2-1; 7 nucleotides line up with TRBD2. The length of the CDR3 is 15 residues. From germline, CDR1 is LNHDA and CDR2 SQIVND (reference sequence). V shed 3 bases and J 9 bases; nucleotides not matched to a gene: 11. The DNA of the CDR3 is TGTGCCAGTAGTATCTCTGGACTAGGAATAGGTGAGCAGTTCTTC. Its protein product is CASSISGLGIGEQFF.

The V gene is TRBV7-2, the J gene TRBJ2-3; D unclear. Germline-derived CDR1 and CDR2 are SGHTA and FQGNSA. V was trimmed by 1 base and J by 12 bases, leaving 14 bases between them. CDR3 length equals 13 residues. The CDR3 DNA sequence: TGTGCCAGCAGCTTAGGAGCCTCAACCTCTCAGTATTTT. Translating gives CASSLGASTSQYF. Using reference TRBV7-2 and TRBJ2-3 for the parts outside the CDR3, the full variable domain is GAGVSQSPSNKVTEKGKDVELRCDPISGHTALYWYRQSLGQGLEFLIYFQGNSAPDKSGLPSDRFSAERTGGSVSTLTIQRTQQEDSAVYLCASSLGASTSQYFGPGTRLTVL.

This chain connects TRBV14 to TRBJ2-7; D unclear. Looked up from germline, CDR1 is SGHDN and CDR2 is FVKESK. V lost 0 bases and J 2 bases, leaving 11 bases between the germline ends. CDR3 size: 15 residues. Written as DNA, the CDR3 is TGTGCCAGCAGCCAAGATCTCGGTAAAGCCTACGAGCAGTACTTC. This sequence encodes CASSQDLGKAYEQYF.

The CDR3 DNA is TGTGCCAGCAGCAGAGGACAGGGCGTGGAAAAACTGTTTTTT. This encodes CASSRGQGVEKLFF. The chain has TRBV3-1 (or the pseudogene TRBV3-2) and TRBJ1-4; 8 bases are a match to TRBD1. The CDR3 covers 14 residues. CDR1 and CDR2 (germline): LGHDT, YNNKEL (reference sequence). The J segment lost 8 bases and the V segment lost 5 bases, leaving 7 bases of the junction unmatched.

This rearrangement joins TRBV10-2 to TRBJ1-1; the D is unclear. The V and J ends lost 2 bases and 3 bases respectively, with 16 bases between them. CDR1 and CDR2 from the germline V gene are WSHSY and SAAADI. The CDR3 is made up of 16 amino acids. In DNA, the CDR3 is TGCGCCAGCAGTGAGAATTCTCAGGTGATGGACACTGAAGCTTTCTTT. Translation: CASSENSQVMDTEAFF.

The chain couples TRBV30 to TRBJ2-7, with TRBD2 matching 11 bases. CDR1 is GTSNPN, CDR2 SVGIG, per germline (reference sequence). CDR3 length equals 15 residues. Trimming at V came to 0 bases and at J to 5 bases, leaving 6 bases not matched to a gene. The CDR3 DNA reads as TGTGCCTGGAGTGTAGCTAGCGGGAGGTTAAACGAGCAGTACTTC. Protein: CAWSVASGRLNEQYF.

The V gene is TRBV9, the J gene TRBJ1-5; D is ambiguous. This CDR3 spans 13 amino acids. Germline loops: CDR1 SGDLS, CDR2 YYNGEE. V was trimmed by 4 bases and J by 0 bases, leaving 5 bases between them. In nucleotides, the CDR3 is TGTGCCAGCAGCCGGGATAGCAATCAGCCCCAGCATTTT. Protein: CASSRDSNQPQHF.

The chain combines TRBV7-3 with TRBJ2-2, with a possible D match to TRBD2 (5 bases). CDR3 size: 15 residues. The V gene lost 0 bases and the J gene lost 0 bases, with 5 bases spanning the gap. Germline-derived CDR1 and CDR2 are SGHTA and FQGTGA. The chain's CDR3 is CASSLTGANTGELFF. The CDR3 DNA follows: TGTGCCAGCAGCTTAACCGGGGCGAACACCGGGGAGCTGTTTTTT.

The chain employs TRBV5-1 and TRBJ2-3; 7 positions match TRBD2. J lost 1 base, V lost 0 bases, and 5 bases had no gene match. This CDR3 spans 16 amino acids. Germline V gene data show CDR1 as SGHRS and CDR2 as YFSETQ. CDR3 in DNA: TGCGCCAGCAGCTTGGCTAGCGGCACTGGCACAGATACGCAGTATTTT. Translated, it gives CASSLASGTGTDTQYF.

This rearrangement joins TRBV3-1 (or the pseudogene TRBV3-2) to TRBJ2-1; D is unclear. CDR1 LGHDT and CDR2 YNNKEL come from the germline V gene (reference sequence). The ends were cut back, 1 base at V and 7 bases at J, with 8 bases in the middle. CDR3 size: 13 residues. CDR3 DNA: TGTGCCAGCAGCCAAGGGCGGTTTAATGAGCAGTTCTTC. This gives the protein CASSQGRFNEQFF.

The chain employs TRBV29-1 and TRBJ1-3, with 8 bases lining up with TRBD1. Germline CDR1 and CDR2: SQVTM and ANQGSEA. This CDR3 is built from 14 residues. V lost 7 bases and J lost 0; bases outside the gene matches: 5. CDR3 residues: CSAETGGSGNTIYF. CDR3 nucleotide sequence: TGCAGCGCCGAAACAGGGGGCTCTGGAAACACCATATATTTT.

The V and J genes are TRBV3-1 (or the pseudogene TRBV3-2) and TRBJ2-7, with TRBD2 matching over 8 bases. Germline V gene data show CDR1 as LGHDT and CDR2 as YNNKEL (reference sequence). The CDR3 consists of 13 residues. Unmatched junction bases numbered 5, after V lost 3 bases and J lost 7 bases. DNA for the CDR3: TGTGCCAGCAGCCATTCAGCGGGGGATGAGCAGTACTTC. Its protein product is CASSHSAGDEQYF.

The CDR3 DNA follows: TGTGCCACCAGCAGAGATTCCGGAGCACAGGTAGGGGGCTCCTACAATGAGCAGTTCTTC. It yields the protein CATSRDSGAQVGGSYNEQFF. The chain recombines TRBV15 with TRBJ2-1, with TRBD1 as a possible D gene (6 bases). Trimming took off 0 bases at V and 0 bases at J, with 21 bases between the two ends. CDR1 is LNHNV and CDR2 is YYDKDF in the germline V gene (reference sequence). This CDR3 is built from 20 residues.